The next 15 T cell receptor beta chains were all read from a single sample in a study of graft-versus-host responses after intestinal transplantation. Assay used: immunoSEQ multiplex PCR; TCRdb lists only in-frame clones, some missing. Here the sample spans 17,000 or so clones, under 45% being singletons. The study plated about 200,000 CFSE-labeled responders with about 200,000 irradiated, violet-dye-labeled stimulators. The sequenced sample was alloreactive CD8+ T cells from a mixed lymphocyte reaction culture, obtained before intestinal transplant. Subset reported: CFSE-low proliferating T cells sorted from approximately six-day pre-transplant mixed lymphocyte reaction (GvH or HvG direction). The receptors derive from a human patient who received an intestinal transplant.

This clone was observed a few times. The chain employs TRBV5-1 and TRBJ2-1; 10 bases are a match to TRBD2. CDR1 SGHRS and CDR2 YFSETQ come from the germline V gene. The junction had 3 bases not matched to a gene; V was cut back by 2 bases and J by 7 bases. This CDR3 spans 14 amino acids. The DNA of the CDR3 is TGCGCCAGCAGCTTCGGACTAGCGGTGAATGAGCAGTTCTTC. The encoded protein is CASSFGLAVNEQFF.

This clone was observed a few times. This chain joins TRBV27 and TRBJ2-1; 10 bases align to TRBD2. The CDR3 runs to 16 residues. V trimming: 2 bases; J trimming: 6 bases; junction bases outside the gene matches: 7. Germline lookup yields CDR1 MNHEY and CDR2 SMNVEV (reference sequence). This CDR3 reads CASSLIPGLATNEQFF. In DNA form, the CDR3 reads TGTGCCAGCAGTTTAATTCCGGGACTAGCGACCAATGAGCAGTTCTTC.

Here the CDR3 reads CASSPTGRYQPQHF. The CDR3 DNA reads as TGCGCCAGCAGCCCGACAGGGCGCTATCAGCCCCAGCATTTT. J is TRBJ1-5 and V is TRBV10-2, with 7 bases identical to TRBD1. Germline CDR1 is WSHSY and CDR2 is SAAADI. The ends lost 6 bases at V and 5 bases at J; junction bases unmatched: 7. This CDR3 comprises 14 residues.

This clone occurred a few times. The chain uses TRBV10-1 and TRBJ1-2; D call uncertain. The ends were cut back, 0 bases at V and 6 bases at J, with 8 bases in the middle. This CDR3 has 13 residues. Germline CDR1 is WNHNN and CDR2 is SYGVQD (reference sequence). CDR3 sequence (DNA): TGCGCCAGCAGTGAGTCACGGACGGATGGCTACACCTTC. Its protein product is CASSESRTDGYTF.

This clone is medium-sized (0.01 to 0.1%) by share. The chain links TRBV4-1 to TRBJ2-7; 8 nucleotides match TRBD1. The V and J ends lost 0 bases and 2 bases, in that order; junction bases with no gene match: 6. CDR1 MGHRA and CDR2 YSYEKL come from the germline V gene. This CDR3 spans 16 amino acids. The CDR3 spells CASSQDPGQGTYEQYF. Written as DNA, the CDR3 is TGCGCCAGCAGCCAAGATCCAGGACAGGGTACCTACGAGCAGTACTTC.

The sample holds a few counts of this clone. The chain uses TRBV21-1 and TRBJ1-1. TRBV21-1 is recorded as a pseudogene. The CDR3 loop spans 14 amino acids. CDR3 protein: CASSRKRRNTEAFF. The CDR3 nucleotides read TGTGCCAGCTCCCGGAAGAGGAGGAACACTGAAGCTTTCTTT.

V usage is TRBV4-2 and J usage is TRBJ1-1; D gene uncertain. CDR3 size: 14 residues. Germline V lookup: CDR1 LGHNA, CDR2 YNFKEQ. V shed 1 base and J shed 4 bases, with 10 bases lying between them. The CDR3: CASSQGRAGTEAFF. Written as DNA, the CDR3 is TGTGCCAGCAGCCAAGGAAGGGCTGGCACTGAAGCTTTCTTT.

CDR3 amino acids: CASSQERDYNEQFF. Here the CDR3 DNA reads TGTGCCAGCAGCCAAGAGAGGGACTACAATGAGCAGTTCTTC. The chain joins TRBV4-2 to TRBJ2-1; possible D gene TRBD2, 5 bases. This CDR3 spans 14 amino acids. Germline V gene sequence: CDR1 LGHNA, CDR2 YNFKEQ. Trimming pared 0 bases from V and 3 bases from J, leaving 6 bases between.

Only a few counts were recorded for this clone. CDR3 region: CATSRGYRGGKTQYF. In DNA form, the CDR3 reads TGTGCCACCAGCAGAGGATACAGGGGGGGAAAGACCCAGTACTTC. V usage is TRBV15 and J usage is TRBJ2-5; tentative D call: TRBD1 (8 bases). The V end was cut by 1 base, the J end by 6 bases, with 15 bases between. Per germline, CDR1 LNHNV and CDR2 YYDKDF (reference sequence). The CDR3 sequence is 15 residues long.

The chain couples TRBV18 to TRBJ2-7; the D gene is possibly TRBD1 (6 bases). V was clipped by 2 bases and J by 2 bases, with 13 bases between them. The length of the CDR3 is 15 residues. Germline CDR1 is KGHSH and CDR2 is LQKENI. CDR3 protein: CASSPTGFGAYEQYF. The CDR3 nucleotides read TGTGCCAGCTCACCAACAGGGTTCGGAGCCTACGAGCAGTACTTC.

Only one count was recorded for this clone. The chain links TRBV15 to TRBJ1-2; weak D call: TRBD1 (5 bases). The CDR3 runs to 16 residues. V was cut by 3 bases and J by 4 bases, with 18 bases left in between. CDR1 and CDR2 from the germline V gene are LNHNV and YYDKDF (reference sequence). The CDR3 here is CATSSPTVRQIYGYTF. The CDR3 bases are TGTGCCACCAGCAGTCCTACGGTTCGACAGATCTATGGCTACACCTTC.

The rearrangement joins TRBV10-3 to TRBJ1-1; 8 bases align to TRBD1. V lost 10 bases and J lost 1; bases outside the gene matches: 2. Looked up from germline, CDR1 is ENHRY and CDR2 is SYGVKD. The CDR3 extends over 12 amino acids. The CDR3 spells CATGTGNTEAFF. CDR3 nucleotides: TGTGCCACCGGGACAGGGAACACTGAAGCTTTCTTT.

This clone was counted only a few times. V and J are TRBV2 and TRBJ2-1; the match to TRBD2 covers 9 bases. The length of the CDR3 is 15 residues. The V and J ends lost 5 bases and 4 bases, in that order; junction bases with no gene match: 6. Germline V gene data show CDR1 as SNHLY and CDR2 as FYNNEI. DNA of the CDR3: TGTGCCAGCAGTACTGCGGGAGGGACATACAATGAGCAGTTCTTC. Translation gives CASSTAGGTYNEQFF.

The CDR3 loop reads CASSPRDKNLQTQYF. CDR3 coding DNA: TGTGCCAGCAGCCCCCGGGACAAAAATCTTCAGACCCAGTACTTC. J is TRBJ2-5 and V is TRBV7-8; D perhaps matches TRBD1 (6 bases). Germline CDR1 and CDR2: SGHVS and FQNEAQ. Trimming left V 5 bases short and J 6 bases short, with 19 bases between. The CDR3 consists of 15 residues.

This clone came up a few times. The chain combines TRBV5-4 with TRBJ2-3; no clear D. Germline V gene sequence: CDR1 SGHNT, CDR2 YYREEE (reference sequence). The CDR3 spans 17 residues. V was clipped by 0 bases and J by 2 bases, with 16 bases between them. The CDR3 protein is CASSLGVRARITDTQYF. CDR3 nucleotides: TGTGCCAGCAGCTTGGGAGTTCGTGCCAGGATCACAGATACGCAGTATTTT.